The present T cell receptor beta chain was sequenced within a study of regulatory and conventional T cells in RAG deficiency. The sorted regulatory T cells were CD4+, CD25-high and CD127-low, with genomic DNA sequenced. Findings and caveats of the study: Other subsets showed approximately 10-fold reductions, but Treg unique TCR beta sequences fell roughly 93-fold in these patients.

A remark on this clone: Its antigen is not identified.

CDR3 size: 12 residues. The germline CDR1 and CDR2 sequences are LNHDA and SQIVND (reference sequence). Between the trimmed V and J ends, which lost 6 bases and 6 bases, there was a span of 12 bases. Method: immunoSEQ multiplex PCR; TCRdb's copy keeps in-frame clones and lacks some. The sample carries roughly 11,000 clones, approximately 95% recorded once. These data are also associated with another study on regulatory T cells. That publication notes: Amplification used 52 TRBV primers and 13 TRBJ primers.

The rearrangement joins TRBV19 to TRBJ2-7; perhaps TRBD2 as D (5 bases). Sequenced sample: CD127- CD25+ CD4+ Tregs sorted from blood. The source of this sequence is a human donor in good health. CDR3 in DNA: TGTGCCAGTAGCCCCGGGGTGGGCGAGCAGTACTTC. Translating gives CASSPGVGEQYF.